This T cell receptor beta chain was recovered during a study of regulatory T cells in long-lasting Graves disease. Study-wide background: Under 3 months of antithyroid drugs had been taken by newly diagnosed Graves' patients. Overall study results and limits: There were preferences for TRBV28, TRBJ1-2 and TRBJ2-5 in persistent disease.

The germline V gene has CDR1 LNHDA and CDR2 SQIVND (reference sequence). There are 15 residues in the CDR3. V lost 0 bases to trimming and J lost 3 bases, with 9 bases between them. The time point is: newly diagnosed GD, antithyroid drugs for less than 3 months. RNA from PBMCs was the source of the TCR library. An endocrinology unit in Xi'an, China, supplied the patients. Through Arm-PCR of CDR3 regions and iRepertoire HTBI primers, TCR beta libraries were built. TCRdb re-called the multiplex PCR reads through MiXCR, storing one row per CDR3 protein. The sample records 250,000 or so distinct CDR3 sequences, just over 20% being singletons. This clonotype was seen only a few times. What it binds is not known.

The sample consisted of peripheral blood mononuclear cells (PBMCs), taken at new diagnosis, from a patient treated with antithyroid drugs. The chain has TRBV19 and TRBJ1-5; weak D call: TRBD1 (5 bases). The clonotype originates from a female donor with Graves disease. CDR3 coding DNA: TGTGCCAGTAGTATAGACGGGGGGTTCAATCAGCCCCAGCATTTT. It codes for CASSIDGGFNQPQHF.